One and the same sample provided the 3 T cell receptor beta chains below, sequenced in a study of T cell repertoires in cytomegalovirus infection. Antigens for these TCRs are unknown. TCRdb recomputed calls from the reads with MiXCR, one row per CDR3 protein. The table includes about a million distinct CDR3 sequences, 31% detected once. Here the sequenced sample was cultured CD8+ T cells from PBMCs, taken from culture after CMV antigen stimulation. The source of these receptors is a human donor in good health (CMV status not recorded). Some clones in this sample may be carry-over from other donors' samples.

This clonotype was counted ten times or more. The rearrangement joins TRBV12-5 to TRBJ2-1; D is undetermined. Trimming cost V 0 bases and J 2 bases, with 14 bases left between them. Germline values: CDR1 LGHNT, CDR2 FRNRAP. The CDR3 extends over 17 amino acids. The CDR3 loop is CASGLVLSLTPYNEQFF. The CDR3 DNA reads as TGTGCTAGTGGTTTGGTATTGTCCCTTACCCCCTACAATGAGCAGTTCTTC.

This clonotype showed up many times. This CDR3 reads CASGLPRERGRINEQFF. CDR3 DNA: TGTGCTAGTGGTTTGCCCCGGGAGAGGGGGAGGATCAATGAGCAGTTCTTC. The V gene is TRBV12-5, the J gene TRBJ2-1; either TRBD1 or TRBD2 may supply D (6 bases each). This CDR3 is 17 amino acids long. The V gene lost 2 bases and the J gene lost 6 bases, with 20 bases spanning the gap. The V gene's germline CDR1 is LGHNT and CDR2 FRNRAP.

The V call is TRBV6-1, the J call TRBJ1-5, with 7 positions matching TRBD1. CDR1 and CDR2 (germline): MNHNS, SASEGT. The CDR3 consists of 13 residues. This chain's CDR3 is CVPFTGVGQPQHF. DNA for the CDR3: TGTGTCCCTTTTACAGGGGTGGGTCAGCCCCAGCATTTT.